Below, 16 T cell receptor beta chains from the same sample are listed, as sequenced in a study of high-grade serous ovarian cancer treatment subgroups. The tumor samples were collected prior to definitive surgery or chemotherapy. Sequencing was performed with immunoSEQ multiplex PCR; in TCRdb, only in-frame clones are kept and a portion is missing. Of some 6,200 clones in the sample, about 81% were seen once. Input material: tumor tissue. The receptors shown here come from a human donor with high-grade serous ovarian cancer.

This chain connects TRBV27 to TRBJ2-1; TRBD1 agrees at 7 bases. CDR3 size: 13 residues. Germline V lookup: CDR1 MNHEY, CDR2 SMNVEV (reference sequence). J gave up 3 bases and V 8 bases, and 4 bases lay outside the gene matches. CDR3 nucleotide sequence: TGTGCCAGCCGGGACAGACGCTACAATGAGCAGTTCTTC. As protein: CASRDRRYNEQFF.

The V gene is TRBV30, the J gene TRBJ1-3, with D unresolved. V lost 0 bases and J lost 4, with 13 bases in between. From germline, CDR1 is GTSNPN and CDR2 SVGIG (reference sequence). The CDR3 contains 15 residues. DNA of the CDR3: TGTGCCTGGAGTGTTGGGCTTGCGGCCGGAAACACCATATATTTT. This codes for CAWSVGLAAGNTIYF.

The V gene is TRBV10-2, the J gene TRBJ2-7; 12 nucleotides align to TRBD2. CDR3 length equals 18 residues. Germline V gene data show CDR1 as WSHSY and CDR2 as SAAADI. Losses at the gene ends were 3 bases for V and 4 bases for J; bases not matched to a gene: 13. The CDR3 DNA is TGCGCCAGCAGTGAATGGGGCAGTTCTAGCGGGGGGGATTACGAGCAGTACTTC. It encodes CASSEWGSSSGGDYEQYF.

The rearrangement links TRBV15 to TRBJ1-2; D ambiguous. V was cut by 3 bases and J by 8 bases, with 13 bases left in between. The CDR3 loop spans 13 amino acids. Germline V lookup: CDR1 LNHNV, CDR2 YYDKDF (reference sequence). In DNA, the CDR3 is TGTGCCACCAGCAGTTCCAATACTAGGGGCTACACCTTC. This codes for CATSSSNTRGYTF. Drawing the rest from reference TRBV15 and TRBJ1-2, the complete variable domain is DAMVIQNPRYQVTQFGKPVTLSCSQTLNHNVMYWYQQKSSQAPKLLFHYYDKDFNNEADTPDNFQSRRPNTSFCFLDIRSPGLGDTAMYLCATSSSNTRGYTFGSGTRLTVV.

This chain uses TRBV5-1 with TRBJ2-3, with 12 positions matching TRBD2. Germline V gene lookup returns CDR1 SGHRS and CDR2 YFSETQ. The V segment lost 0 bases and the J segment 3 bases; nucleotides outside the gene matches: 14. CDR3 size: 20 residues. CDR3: CASSLDPLVSGTSGTDTQYF. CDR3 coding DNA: TGCGCCAGCAGCTTGGACCCCCTCGTGTCCGGGACTAGCGGGACAGATACGCAGTATTTT.

DNA for the CDR3: TGTGCCAGCAGCTTAGATTACCGGACAGGCCTGAACACTGAAGCTTTCTTT. Translating it yields CASSLDYRTGLNTEAFF. The V and J genes are TRBV7-2 and TRBJ1-1, with 7 positions matching TRBD1. Losses at the gene ends were 1 base for V and 0 bases for J; bases not matched to a gene: 8. Germline V gene data show CDR1 as SGHTA and CDR2 as FQGNSA. The CDR3 length is 17 residues.

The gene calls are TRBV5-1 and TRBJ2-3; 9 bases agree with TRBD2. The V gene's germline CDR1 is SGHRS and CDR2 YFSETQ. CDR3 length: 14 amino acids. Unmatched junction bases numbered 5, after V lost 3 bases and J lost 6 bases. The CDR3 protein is CASSSAGGYDTQYF. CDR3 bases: TGCGCCAGCAGCTCCGCGGGGGGGTACGATACGCAGTATTTT.

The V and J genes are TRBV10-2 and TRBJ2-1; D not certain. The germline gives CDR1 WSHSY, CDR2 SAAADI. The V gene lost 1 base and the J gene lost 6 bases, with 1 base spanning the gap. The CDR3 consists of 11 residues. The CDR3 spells CASSEFNEQFF. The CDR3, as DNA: TGCGCCAGCAGTGAGTTCAATGAGCAGTTCTTC.

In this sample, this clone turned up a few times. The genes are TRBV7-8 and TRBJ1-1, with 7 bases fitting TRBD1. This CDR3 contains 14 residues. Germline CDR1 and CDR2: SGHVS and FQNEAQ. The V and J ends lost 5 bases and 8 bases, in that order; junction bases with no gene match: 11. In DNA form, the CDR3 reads TGTGCCAGCAGCCCGACTTTTGGGACAGACGAAGCTTTCTTT. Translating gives CASSPTFGTDEAFF.

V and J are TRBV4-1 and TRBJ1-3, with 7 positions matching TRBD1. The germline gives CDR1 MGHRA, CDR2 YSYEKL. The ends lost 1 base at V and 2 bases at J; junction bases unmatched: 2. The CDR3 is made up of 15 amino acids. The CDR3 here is CASSQGQGAGNTIYF. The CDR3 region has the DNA TGCGCCAGCAGCCAAGGACAGGGCGCTGGAAACACCATATATTTT.

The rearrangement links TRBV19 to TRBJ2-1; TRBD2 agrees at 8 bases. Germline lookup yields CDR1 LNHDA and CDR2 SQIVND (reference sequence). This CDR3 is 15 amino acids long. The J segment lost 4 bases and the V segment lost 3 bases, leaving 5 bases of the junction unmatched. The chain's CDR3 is CASSIPGGGYNEQFF. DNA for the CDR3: TGTGCCAGTAGTATCCCGGGCGGGGGGTACAATGAGCAGTTCTTC. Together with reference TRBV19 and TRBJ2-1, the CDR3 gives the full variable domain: DGGITQSPKYLFRKEGQNVTLSCEQNLNHDAMYWYRQDPGQGLRLIYYSQIVNDFQKGDIAEGYSVSREKKESFPLTVTSAQKNPTAFYLCASSIPGGGYNEQFFGPGTRLTVL.

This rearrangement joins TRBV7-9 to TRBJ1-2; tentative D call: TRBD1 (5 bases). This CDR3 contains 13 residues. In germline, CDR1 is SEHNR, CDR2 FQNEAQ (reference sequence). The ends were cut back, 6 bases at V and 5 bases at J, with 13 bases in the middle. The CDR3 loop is CASRSGTEYGYTF. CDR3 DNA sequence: TGTGCCAGCAGATCGGGGACCGAGTATGGCTACACCTTC.

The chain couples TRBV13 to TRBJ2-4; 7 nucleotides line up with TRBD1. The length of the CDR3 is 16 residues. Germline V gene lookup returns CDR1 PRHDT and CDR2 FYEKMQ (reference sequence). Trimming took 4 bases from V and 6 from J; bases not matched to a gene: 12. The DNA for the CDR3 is TGTGCCAGCAGCTCAGAGAGGGACAGCTCTTTAAACATTCAGTACTTC. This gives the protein CASSSERDSSLNIQYF.

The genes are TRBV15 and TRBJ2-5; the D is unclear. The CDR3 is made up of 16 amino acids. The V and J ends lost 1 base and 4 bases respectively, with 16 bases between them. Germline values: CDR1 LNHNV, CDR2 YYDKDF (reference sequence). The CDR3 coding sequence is TGTGCCACCAGCAGAGCCCACGTGTTTCGTATAGAGACCCAGTACTTC. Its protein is CATSRAHVFRIETQYF.

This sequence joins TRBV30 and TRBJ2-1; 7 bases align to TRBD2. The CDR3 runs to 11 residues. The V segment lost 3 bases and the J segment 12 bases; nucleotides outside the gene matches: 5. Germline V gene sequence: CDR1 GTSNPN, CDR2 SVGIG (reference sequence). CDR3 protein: CAWRGRGSQFF. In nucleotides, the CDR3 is TGTGCCTGGAGAGGGCGGGGGTCGCAGTTCTTC.

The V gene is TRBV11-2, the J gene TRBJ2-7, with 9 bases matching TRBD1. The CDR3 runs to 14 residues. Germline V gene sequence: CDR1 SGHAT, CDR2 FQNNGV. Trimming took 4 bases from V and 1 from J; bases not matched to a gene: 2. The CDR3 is CASSSGQGSYEQYF. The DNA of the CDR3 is TGTGCCAGCAGCTCAGGACAGGGGTCCTACGAGCAGTACTTC.